The subject of this entry is one TCR beta chain. TCRdb passed the reads through MiXCR, listing each CDR3 protein once. The sample holds around 210,000 distinct CDR3 sequences, about 5.9% seen once. This sample was taken from a study of T cell repertoires in cytomegalovirus infection. CDR1 and CDR2 from the germline V gene are SGHRS and YFSETQ. CDR3 size: 16 residues. Trimming cost V 1 base and J 2 bases; bases outside gene matches: 4. The chain combines TRBV5-1 with TRBJ2-5; 11 positions match TRBD1. Sequences were obtained from PBMCs. The source of this sequence is a human donor in good health (CMV status not recorded). Some clones in this sample may be carry-over from other donors' samples. The CDR3 bases are TGCGCCAGCAGCTTGTTGGGGACAGGGGGTCAAGAGACCCAGTACTTC. Protein: CASSLLGTGGQETQYF.